This paragraph reports one T cell receptor (beta chain). This sample was included in a study of CD8 T cells in Susac syndrome. Turning to the study itself: Over five sequenced Susac syndrome patients had clinically active disease, while roughly 8 were in remission. Blood was drawn from Susac syndrome patients while they were therapy-naive, on corticosteroids, or on intravenous immunoglobulin alone.

Germline V gene data show CDR1 as KGHSY and CDR2 as FQNENV. The V segment lost 5 bases and the J segment 3 bases; nucleotides outside the gene matches: 4. CDR3 length equals 14 residues. The sequenced target, TCR beta, came from blood CD8+ and CD4+ T cells. An input of 0.5 to 1 ug of RNA was subjected to reverse transcription using random hexamers. TCRdb redid the calling of the immunoSEQ multiplex PCR reads with MiXCR, one entry per CDR3 protein. The sample comprises 71,000 or so distinct CDR3 sequences, roughly 93% of which are singletons, and less than 0.16% rests with the top ten. The source material was CD4+ T cells from PBMCs. J is TRBJ1-5 and V is TRBV16; TRBD1 agrees at 7 bases. The receptor was derived from a human donor with Susac syndrome. The CDR3 spells CASSSTGANQPQHF. CDR3 DNA sequence: TGTGCCAGCAGCTCTACAGGGGCCAATCAGCCCCAGCATTTT.